This T cell receptor beta chain was sequenced during a study of blood T cell repertoires in COVID-19. Germline V lookup: CDR1 SGHRS, CDR2 YFSETQ. The CDR3 contains 14 residues. The V gene end was trimmed by 5 bases and the J gene end by 3 bases; junction bases not matched to a gene: 6. Libraries were prepared by immunoSEQ multiplex PCR; TCRdb keeps only in-frame clonotypes and omits some of them. The sample has approximately 300,000 clones, about 92% seen once; the top ten hold approximately 18%. Cohort assignment relied on participant-reported clinical history. All recovered Cohort 3 donors got two negative PCRs, got clearance, or saw symptom resolution.

The TCR was taken from a woman aged 25-40 years who had recovered from COVID-19. The chain links TRBV5-1 to TRBJ1-2; 8 bases map to TRBD1. The sequenced sample was PBMCs or T cells enriched from blood (not recorded which). CDR3 in DNA: TGCGCCAGCAGTCCAGGACAGGGCGACTATGGCTACACCTTC. Translating gives CASSPGQGDYGYTF. Full variable domain (outside the CDR3, taken from reference TRBV5-1 and TRBJ1-2): KAGVTQTPRYLIKTRGQQVTLSCSPISGHRSVSWYQQTPGQGLQFLFEYFSETQRNKGNFPGRFSGRQFSNSRSEMNVSTLELGDSALYLCASSPGQGDYGYTFGSGTRLTVV.